This T cell receptor beta chain was found in a study of OX40 agonist ivuxolimab in advanced cancers. Findings of the study overall: At 0.1-3.0 mg/kg, partial responders had clonal expansion among the lowest observed. Clonal expansion was seen in CD4+ and CD8+ blood T cells by week 6 at 0.1 to 3.0 mg/kg.

Generated by immunoSEQ multiplex PCR, the TCRdb table keeps only in-frame clones and is missing some. The table shows 37,000 or so clones, with 60% to 80% occurring only once. In the case of this clone: Its target is not known. The sample carries other DNA sequences with the same CDR3.

V was cut by 5 bases and J by 7 bases, with 11 bases left in between. Per germline, CDR1 SNHLY and CDR2 FYNNEI. This CDR3 is built from 12 residues. The rearrangement joins TRBV2 to TRBJ1-2; possible D gene TRBD1, 5 bases. This receptor was identified in an adult with an advanced solid tumor such as melanoma, head and neck, liver or kidney cancer. The sample was CD4+ or CD8+ T cells sorted from blood, taken in a trial of the OX40 agonist ivuxolimab. The CDR3 loop reads CASSSGGPGYTF. The CDR3 nucleotides read TGTGCCAGCAGTTCTGGGGGACCTGGCTACACCTTC.